This T cell receptor (beta chain) originates from a study of cytomegalovirus exposure and HLA in healthy donors. Study-wide findings and caveats: TCR beta chains numbering more than 150 were designated cytomegalovirus-associated.

An approximately 120-subject validation cohort, separate from the roughly 670-subject first cohort, supplied the donors. Regarding this clone: Its antigen is unknown.

The V gene's germline CDR1 is LGHNT and CDR2 FRNRAP. V shed 2 bases and J shed 1 base, with 8 bases lying between them. This CDR3 contains 14 residues. Only in-frame clones appear in the TCRdb table, and some are missing; sequencing was by immunoSEQ multiplex PCR. In the table there are roughly 200,000 clones, 80% to 85% of which are singletons. The sample was PBMCs. This receptor was taken from a woman between 25 and 40 years old in good health and CMV-seronegative. The chain has TRBV12-5 and TRBJ2-5, with D perhaps TRBD1 (5 bases). The CDR3 DNA follows: TGTGCTAGTGGTTTGACGACAGTCCAAGAGACCCAGTACTTC. This translates into CASGLTTVQETQYF.